The 3 T cell receptor beta chains below all came from one sample that was sequenced in a study of CD8 T cells in ankylosing spondylitis. General study results and limits: A TCR beta motif made of eight highly homologous variants seemed typical of ankylosing spondylitis blood.

TCRdb fed the 5' RACE reads into MiXCR, producing one record per CDR3 protein. The data show 500,000 or so distinct CDR3 sequences, with roughly 5% seen just once and roughly 3.2% held by the top ten. No cognate antigen is known for these TCRs. The sample consisted of blood, either unsorted or a sorted T cell fraction (not recorded which). Receptors were obtained from a male donor with ankylosing spondylitis.

This clonotype was picked up many times. The V call is TRBV5-1, the J call TRBJ2-3; 8 nucleotides agree with TRBD2. The V gene end was trimmed by 7 bases and the J gene end by 2 bases; junction bases not matched to a gene: 9. The germline gives CDR1 SGHRS, CDR2 YFSETQ. The CDR3 covers 15 residues. This chain's CDR3 is CASPGGGGPTDTQYF. In DNA, the CDR3 is TGCGCCAGCCCGGGAGGCGGGGGGCCCACAGATACGCAGTATTTT.

This sequence joins TRBV2 and TRBJ2-1; 9 nucleotides agree with TRBD1. V lost 7 bases and J lost 7; bases outside the gene matches: 5. Germline loops: CDR1 SNHLY, CDR2 FYNNEI. This CDR3 region has 13 residues. CDR3 region: CASIRDRVNEQFF. In nucleotides, the CDR3 is TGTGCCAGCATACGGGACAGGGTTAATGAGCAGTTCTTC.

This clonotype was counted a few times. The chain employs TRBV20-1 and TRBJ2-7; 8 bases are shared with TRBD1. J gave up 5 bases and V 4 bases, and 10 bases lay outside the gene matches. The CDR3 runs 14 residues. From germline, CDR1 is DFQATT and CDR2 SNEGSKA (reference sequence). For the CDR3, the DNA is TGCAGTGCTATTCCTCGGACAGGGTGGGACGAGCAGTACTTC. It yields the protein CSAIPRTGWDEQYF.